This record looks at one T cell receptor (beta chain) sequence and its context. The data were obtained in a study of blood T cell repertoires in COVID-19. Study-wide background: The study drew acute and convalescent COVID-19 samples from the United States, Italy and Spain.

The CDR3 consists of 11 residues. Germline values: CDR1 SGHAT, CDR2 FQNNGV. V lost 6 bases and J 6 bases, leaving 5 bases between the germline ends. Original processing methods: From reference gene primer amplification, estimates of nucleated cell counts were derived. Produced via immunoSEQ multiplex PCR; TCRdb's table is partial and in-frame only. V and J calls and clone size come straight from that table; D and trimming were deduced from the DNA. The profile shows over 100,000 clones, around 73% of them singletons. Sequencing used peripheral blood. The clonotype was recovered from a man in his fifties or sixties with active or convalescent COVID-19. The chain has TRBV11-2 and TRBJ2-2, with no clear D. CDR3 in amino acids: CASSISGELFF. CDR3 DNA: TGTGCCAGCAGTATTTCCGGGGAGCTGTTTTTT.